The clone carrying this T cell receptor (beta chain) has at least ten counts. The antigen is not known. The PCR employed 60 Vbeta primers together with 13 Jbeta primers. Profiled with immunoSEQ multiplex PCR; TCRdb holds only in-frame clones, not every one. The sample lists 140,000 to 150,000 clones; nearly 80% were seen once. This sample is drawn from a study of cytomegalovirus exposure and HLA in healthy donors. Study-level points and caveats: Association of a missense DCLRE1C variant with TCR beta V- and J-gene trimming was reported in a later analysis. Investigators reported 150 to 200 TCR beta chains as tied to cytomegalovirus.

V was clipped by 1 base and J by 1 base, with 7 bases between them. The CDR3 is 14 amino acids. The germline V gene encodes CDR1 MNHNS and CDR2 SASEGT. The V gene is TRBV6-1, the J gene TRBJ1-1, with D perhaps matching TRBD1 (6 bases). Material for sequencing was PBMCs. The source is a woman in her thirties in good health and CMV-seronegative. CDR3 sequence reads: CASSEGQENTEAFF. The CDR3, as DNA: TGTGCCAGCAGTGAAGGACAGGAGAACACTGAAGCTTTCTTT.